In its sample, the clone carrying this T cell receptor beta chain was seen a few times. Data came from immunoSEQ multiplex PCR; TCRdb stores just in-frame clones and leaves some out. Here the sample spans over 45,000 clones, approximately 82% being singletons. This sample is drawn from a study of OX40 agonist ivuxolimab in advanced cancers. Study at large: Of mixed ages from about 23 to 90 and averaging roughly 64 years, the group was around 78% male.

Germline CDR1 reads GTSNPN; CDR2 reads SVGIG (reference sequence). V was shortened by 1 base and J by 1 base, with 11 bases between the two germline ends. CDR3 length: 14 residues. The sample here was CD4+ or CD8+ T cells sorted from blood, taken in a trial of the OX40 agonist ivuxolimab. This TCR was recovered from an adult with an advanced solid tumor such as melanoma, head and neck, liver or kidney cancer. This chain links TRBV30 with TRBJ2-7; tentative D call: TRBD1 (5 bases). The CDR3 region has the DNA TGTGCCTGGAGTGAAGGGGTAGGGTCCTACGAGCAGTACTTC. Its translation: CAWSEGVGSYEQYF.